The 10 T cell receptor beta chains listed next were all sequenced from one sample in a study of blood T cell repertoires in COVID-19. The table came from immunoSEQ multiplex PCR; TCRdb's copy has only in-frame clones and leaves some out. The table lists fewer than 85,000 clones, about 90% of them singletons, with more than 0.85% in the top ten. The sample comprised peripheral blood. These receptors originate from a woman aged 45-65 years in a cohort sampled during active COVID-19.

The chain has TRBV11-2 and TRBJ1-5; possible D gene TRBD1, 6 bases. The CDR3 covers 13 residues. The germline V and J ends were trimmed by 0 bases and 9 bases, with 9 bases remaining between them. Germline V lookup: CDR1 SGHAT, CDR2 FQNNGV. The CDR3 loop reads CASSLDLGGPQHF. DNA of the CDR3: TGTGCCAGCAGCTTAGATCTAGGGGGGCCCCAGCATTTT.

This sequence joins TRBV7-9 and TRBJ1-5; D may be TRBD1 (5 bases). Germline V gene lookup returns CDR1 SEHNR and CDR2 FQNEAQ (reference sequence). There are 13 residues in the CDR3. Trimming removed 3 bases from V and 3 bases from J, with 6 bases in between. The CDR3 sequence: CASSLTVNQPQHF. The CDR3 DNA sequence: TGTGCCAGCAGCTTGACAGTCAATCAGCCCCAGCATTTT.

The chain carries TRBV9 and TRBJ2-3; 7 bases are a match to TRBD2. With V trimmed by 10 bases and J by 0 bases, 5 bases remained unmatched. The CDR3 spans 13 residues. The germline V gene has CDR1 SGDLS and CDR2 YYNGEE. The CDR3 is CASGEGSTDTQYF. CDR3 sequence (DNA): TGTGCCTCGGGGGAGGGGAGCACAGATACGCAGTATTTT.

The rearrangement joins TRBV27 to TRBJ2-7; 10 bases fit TRBD1. CDR1 MNHEY and CDR2 SMNVEV come from the germline V gene (reference sequence). The junction had 3 bases not matched to a gene; V was cut back by 2 bases and J by 2 bases. The CDR3 runs 15 residues. This CDR3 reads CASSLAGQGTYEQYF. In DNA, the CDR3 is TGTGCCAGCAGTTTAGCGGGACAGGGGACCTACGAGCAGTACTTC.

This chain joins TRBV2 and TRBJ2-2; D might be TRBD1 (5 bases). V gave up 2 bases and J gave up 7 bases, with 14 bases separating them. CDR1 and CDR2 from the germline V gene are SNHLY and FYNNEI. The CDR3 has 15 residues. The CDR3 nucleotides are TGTGCCAGCAGTGAACGGACACGGCACGGCGGGGAGCTGTTTTTT. It is translated as CASSERTRHGGELFF. Full variable domain (rest looked up from reference TRBV2 and TRBJ2-2): EPEVTQTPSHQVTQMGQEVILRCVPISNHLYFYWYRQILGQKVEFLVSFYNNEISEKSEIFDDQFSVERPDGSNFTLKIRSTKLEDSAMYFCASSERTRHGGELFFGEGSRLTVL.

This rearrangement joins TRBV18 to TRBJ1-4; D remains ambiguous. There are 13 residues in the CDR3. Per germline, CDR1 KGHSH and CDR2 LQKENI. V lost 3 bases, J lost 6 bases, and 8 bases lay in between. The CDR3 region has the DNA TGTGCCAGCTCACCTGGTAGCGATGAAAAACTGTTTTTT. Amino acid sequence: CASSPGSDEKLFF. Together with reference TRBV18 and TRBJ1-4, the CDR3 gives the full variable domain: NAGVMQNPRHLVRRRGQEARLRCSPMKGHSHVYWYRQLPEEGLKFMVYLQKENIIDESGMPKERFSAEFPKEGPSILRIQQVVRGDSAAYFCASSPGSDEKLFFGSGTQLSVL.

This clone occurred once. J is TRBJ2-5 and V is TRBV18; 7 bases match TRBD2. J was trimmed by 3 bases and V by 3 bases; bases with no gene match: 7. This CDR3 comprises 15 residues. Germline values: CDR1 KGHSH, CDR2 LQKENI. The CDR3 bases are TGTGCCAGCTCACCTGGGAGCGGGAACAAAGAGACCCAGTACTTC. Its translation: CASSPGSGNKETQYF.

This sequence joins TRBV30 and TRBJ1-1; 12 nucleotides match TRBD1. Germline assignment: CDR1 GTSNPN and CDR2 SVGIG (reference sequence). The CDR3 covers 16 residues. After removal of 2 bases from V and 1 base from J, the junction contained 5 bases not matched to a gene. The CDR3 coding sequence is TGTGCCTGGAGTCCTGGGACAGGGGGCGGGAACACTGAAGCTTTCTTT. Its protein product is CAWSPGTGGGNTEAFF.

This clone was seen only once. The rearrangement joins TRBV19 to TRBJ2-3, with D uncertain. Trimming removed 5 bases from V and 3 bases from J, with 9 bases in between. This CDR3 has 13 residues. Germline CDR1 is LNHDA and CDR2 is SQIVND (reference sequence). In DNA form, the CDR3 reads TGTGCCAGTAGTTGGAGCCAGACAGATACGCAGTATTTT. This gives the protein CASSWSQTDTQYF.

The chain has TRBV18 and TRBJ2-3; D is undetermined. Germline V CDR1 and CDR2: KGHSH, LQKENI. The ends were cut back, 6 bases at V and 2 bases at J, with 9 bases in the middle. The CDR3 sequence is 13 residues long. In nucleotides, the CDR3 is TGTGCCAGCTCGCAAGGAGCCACAGATACGCAGTATTTT. It specifies CASSQGATDTQYF.